The 17 T cell receptor beta chains below come from one sample, sequenced in a study of PD-1 blockade in classical Hodgkin lymphoma. Data came from immunoSEQ multiplex PCR; TCRdb stores just in-frame clones and leaves some out. The data contain tens of thousands of clones, roughly 80% of them singletons. There was relapse after autologous stem cell transplantation in every patient, and there was variation in brentuximab vedotin exposure. The specimen was peripheral blood mononuclear cells (PBMCs), collected before the second cycle of nivolumab. These receptors were obtained from a human donor with classical Hodgkin lymphoma.

This clone turned up a few times. The rearrangement joins TRBV12-5 to TRBJ1-2; the match to TRBD1 covers 9 bases. With 7 bases clipped from V and 2 bases from J, the junction kept 11 bases outside the gene matches. Germline values: CDR1 LGHNT, CDR2 FRNRAP. CDR3 length: 16 residues. In DNA form, the CDR3 reads TGTGCTAGTGTCCCTCCTCCGGGACAGGGAAACTATGGCTACACCTTC. It translates to CASVPPPGQGNYGYTF.

This clone is categorized as hyperexpanded (1% or more). The chain uses TRBV7-9 and TRBJ1-4; a possible D gene is TRBD1 (5 bases). Germline V gives CDR1 SEHNR, CDR2 FQNEAQ (reference sequence). The CDR3 covers 17 residues. V was cut by 5 bases and J by 0 bases, with 16 bases left in between. The chain's CDR3 is CASSPLLGAATNEKLFF. The CDR3 coding sequence is TGTGCCAGCAGCCCCCTCTTAGGGGCAGCAACTAATGAAAAACTGTTTTTT.

This sequence joins TRBV7-2 and TRBJ2-7; D is undetermined. Germline CDR1 reads SGHTA; CDR2 reads FQGNSA. V was shortened by 5 bases and J by 2 bases, with 7 bases between the two germline ends. The length of the CDR3 is 12 residues. The CDR3 bases are TGTGCCAGCAGCACGAAGACCTACGAGCAGTACTTC. Translating it yields CASSTKTYEQYF.

The chain carries TRBV6-5 and TRBJ1-2; no reliable D call. Per the germline V gene, CDR1 is MNHEY and CDR2 is SVGAGI. CDR3 length equals 16 residues. V lost 2 bases and J 4 bases, leaving 17 bases between the germline ends. For the CDR3, the DNA is TGTGCCAGCAGTTACCTACCGTGGACCGGAACCTATGGCTACACCTTC. Translated, it gives CASSYLPWTGTYGYTF.

The gene calls are TRBV7-3 and TRBJ2-1; TRBD2 matches 9 bases. This CDR3 has 14 amino acids. Germline CDR1 is SGHTA and CDR2 is FQGTGA. After removal of 6 bases from V and 9 bases from J, the junction contained 9 bases not matched to a gene. The CDR3 region is CASSIAGVGGEQFF. The CDR3 DNA reads TGTGCCAGCAGTATAGCGGGAGTTGGGGGTGAGCAGTTCTTC.

This clone was counted only a few times. J is TRBJ1-5 and V is TRBV19; D call uncertain. Germline assignment: CDR1 LNHDA and CDR2 SQIVND (reference sequence). Trimming pared 3 bases from V and 6 bases from J, leaving 9 bases between. The CDR3 covers 13 residues. The DNA of the CDR3 is TGTGCCAGTAGTATGGCCCCAATTCAGCCCCAGCATTTT. Amino acids: CASSMAPIQPQHF.

The chain uses TRBV9 and TRBJ2-6; TRBD1 matches 9 bases. This CDR3 has 19 amino acids. Trimming took 4 bases from V and 1 from J; bases not matched to a gene: 12. Germline-derived CDR1 and CDR2 are SGDLS and YYNGEE. The CDR3 DNA reads as TGTGCCAGCAGCACCCGCAGGGACAGGGAAAGATCTGGGGCCAACGTCCTGACTTTC. Residues: CASSTRRDRERSGANVLTF.

This sequence joins TRBV14 and TRBJ2-5; D is unresolved. The CDR3 sequence is 15 residues long. Germline assignment: CDR1 SGHDN and CDR2 FVKESK. V was clipped by 2 bases and J by 5 bases, with 15 bases between them. The CDR3 spells CASSQLIQGQETQYF. The CDR3 bases are TGTGCCAGCAGCCAATTGATCCAAGGCCAGGAGACCCAGTACTTC.

This clone occurred once. The chain carries TRBV27 and TRBJ1-6; tentative D call: TRBD1 (5 bases). V lost 3 bases to trimming and J lost 9 bases, with 9 bases between them. The CDR3 length is 13 residues. CDR1 and CDR2 from the germline V gene are MNHEY and SMNVEV (reference sequence). CDR3 DNA: TGTGCCAGCAGTTTCAGGGAGGGTTCACCCCTCCACTTT. The encoded protein is CASSFREGSPLHF.

The chain carries TRBV28 and TRBJ2-7; 7 bases are a match to TRBD2. The CDR3 runs 15 residues. With V trimmed by 1 base and J by 4 bases, 7 bases remained unmatched. Germline V gene sequence: CDR1 MDHEN, CDR2 SYDVKM. CDR3 amino acids: CASSLSPTSAYEQYF. CDR3 nucleotides: TGTGCCAGCAGTTTATCGCCAACTAGCGCGTACGAGCAGTACTTC.

The genes are TRBV6-1 and TRBJ2-7; 10 nucleotides match TRBD2. V shed 6 bases and J 3 bases; nucleotides not matched to a gene: 8. The germline V gene has CDR1 MNHNS and CDR2 SASEGT. The CDR3 is made up of 15 amino acids. This CDR3 is CASRVNSGGVYEQYF. CDR3 in DNA: TGTGCCAGCAGGGTAAACAGCGGGGGGGTCTACGAGCAGTACTTC.

This rearrangement joins TRBV30 to TRBJ2-3; 13 bases align to TRBD2. Germline assignment: CDR1 GTSNPN and CDR2 SVGIG (reference sequence). Trimming removed 4 bases from V and 13 bases from J; junction bases left unmatched: 5. The CDR3 contains 12 residues. CDR3 protein: CAWILAGGDEYF. CDR3 in DNA: TGTGCCTGGATACTAGCGGGAGGGGATGAGTATTTT.

The chain combines TRBV4-1 with TRBJ2-1; D not certain. V was pared by 3 bases and J by 0 bases, with 12 bases between. CDR3 length: 16 residues. Germline V gives CDR1 MGHRA, CDR2 YSYEKL. CDR3 loop: CASSHLDSRSYNEQFF. CDR3 sequence (DNA): TGCGCCAGCAGCCACCTGGATTCACGCTCCTACAATGAGCAGTTCTTC.

The V call is TRBV19, the J call TRBJ2-5; D call uncertain. Trimming cost V 3 bases and J 4 bases, with 9 bases left between them. CDR3 size: 13 residues. Germline assignment: CDR1 LNHDA and CDR2 SQIVND (reference sequence). CDR3 sequence reads: CASSIRRLETQYF. The CDR3 nucleotides are TGTGCCAGTAGTATCCGCAGGTTAGAGACCCAGTACTTC.

This clone occurred a few times. The chain joins TRBV4-1 to TRBJ1-2, with D perhaps matching TRBD1 (5 bases). Germline CDR1 MGHRA, CDR2 YSYEKL. Trimming took off 4 bases at V and 10 bases at J, with 16 bases between the two ends. This CDR3 is built from 13 residues. CDR3 loop: CASSPTGDAFYTF. In DNA form, the CDR3 reads TGCGCCAGCAGCCCGACGGGGGACGCCTTCTACACCTTC.

This chain uses TRBV28 with TRBJ1-1, with D perhaps TRBD1 (5 bases). In germline, CDR1 is MDHEN, CDR2 SYDVKM. This CDR3 has 14 residues. Trimming shortened V by 6 bases and J by 3 bases, and 14 bases separated the two germline ends. The CDR3 sequence: CASRHFSGYTEAFF. In nucleotides, the CDR3 is TGTGCCAGCAGGCACTTTTCAGGGTACACTGAAGCTTTCTTT.

This chain uses TRBV5-1 with TRBJ1-5; TRBD1 matches 7 bases. There are 15 residues in the CDR3. Germline V lookup: CDR1 SGHRS, CDR2 YFSETQ. After removal of 3 bases from V and 0 bases from J, the junction contained 3 bases not matched to a gene. The CDR3 reads CASSSTGDSNQPQHF. The CDR3 DNA follows: TGCGCCAGCAGCTCTACAGGGGATAGCAATCAGCCCCAGCATTTT.